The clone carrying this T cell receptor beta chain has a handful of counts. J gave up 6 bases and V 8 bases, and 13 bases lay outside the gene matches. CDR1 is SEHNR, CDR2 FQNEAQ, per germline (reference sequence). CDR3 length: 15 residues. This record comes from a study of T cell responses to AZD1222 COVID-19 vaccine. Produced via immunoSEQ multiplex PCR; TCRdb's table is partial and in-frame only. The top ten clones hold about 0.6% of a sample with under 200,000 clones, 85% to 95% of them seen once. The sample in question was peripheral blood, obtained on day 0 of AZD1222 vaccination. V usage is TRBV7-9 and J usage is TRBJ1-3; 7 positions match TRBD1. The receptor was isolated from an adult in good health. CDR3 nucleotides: TGTGCCAGCTCCGAAGGGAGGGGGCTCGAAAACACCATATATTTT. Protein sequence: CASSEGRGLENTIYF.